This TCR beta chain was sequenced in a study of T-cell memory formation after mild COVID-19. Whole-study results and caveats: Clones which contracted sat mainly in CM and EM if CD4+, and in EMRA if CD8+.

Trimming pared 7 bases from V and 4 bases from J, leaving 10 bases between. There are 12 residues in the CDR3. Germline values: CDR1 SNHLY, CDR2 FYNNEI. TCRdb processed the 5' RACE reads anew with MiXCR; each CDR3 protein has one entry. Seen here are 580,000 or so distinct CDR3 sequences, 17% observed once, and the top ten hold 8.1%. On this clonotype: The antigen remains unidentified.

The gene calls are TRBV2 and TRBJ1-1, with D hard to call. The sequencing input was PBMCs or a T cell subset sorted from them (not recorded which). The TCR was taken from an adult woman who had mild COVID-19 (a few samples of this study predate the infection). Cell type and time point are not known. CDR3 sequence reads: CASNLGSTEAFF. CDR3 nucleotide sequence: TGTGCCAGCAATTTGGGGAGCACTGAAGCTTTCTTT.